One TCR beta chain is described in this entry. The sample is drawn from a study of blood T cell repertoires in COVID-19. Study details: Samples came from the United States, Italy and Spain, spanning acute and convalescent COVID-19. From T cells, B-cell-depleted T cells, or PBMCs came the material, which was cDNA or gDNA.

The V and J ends lost 3 bases and 10 bases respectively, with 16 bases between them. Per the germline V gene, CDR1 is DFQATT and CDR2 is SNEGSKA (reference sequence). The CDR3 length is 14 residues. Original processing methods: Amplifying reference gene primers gave estimates of nucleated cell counts. Sequencing was performed with immunoSEQ multiplex PCR; in TCRdb, only in-frame clones are kept and a portion is missing. That table is the source of V, J and clone size, and D and trimming were worked out from the DNA. Of about 75,000 clones in the sample, almost 90% are singletons; the top ten hold approximately 2.5%.

The chain couples TRBV20-1 to TRBJ1-6; D is unresolved. Sequences were obtained from peripheral blood. The sequence derives from a human donor in a cohort sampled during active COVID-19. As DNA, the CDR3 is TGCAGTGCTAGTTCGGGAAATGTTATCTCACCCCTCCACTTT. Translating gives CSASSGNVISPLHF.